The 4 T cell receptor beta chains listed next were all sequenced from one sample in a study of T cell responses to AZD1222 COVID-19 vaccine. The protocol was immunoSEQ multiplex PCR, while the TCRdb copy is restricted to in-frame clones and leaves out a portion. The repertoire holds 95,000 to 110,000 clones, roughly 87% seen once, with about 5% in the top ten. This specimen consisted of peripheral blood, obtained 28 days after the second AZD1222 dose. The receptors derive from an adult who received the AZD1222 COVID-19 vaccine.

The rearrangement joins TRBV6-2 or TRBV6-3 to TRBJ1-5, with 7 bases aligning to TRBD1. This CDR3 spans 14 amino acids. With V trimmed by 6 bases and J by 6 bases, 8 bases remained unmatched. Looked up from germline, CDR1 is MNHEY and CDR2 is SVGEGT. The CDR3 is CASSPDRVRQPQHF. CDR3 in DNA: TGTGCCAGCAGCCCAGACAGGGTTCGTCAGCCCCAGCATTTT.

The rearrangement joins TRBV5-6 to TRBJ1-5; 7 nucleotides agree with TRBD1. J gave up 2 bases and V 4 bases, and 18 bases lay outside the gene matches. The CDR3 is 19 residues long. Germline V gene data show CDR1 as SGHDT and CDR2 as YYEEEE. The CDR3: CASSHPRQGAFRGNQPQHF. The CDR3 nucleotides are TGTGCCAGCAGCCACCCTCGACAGGGTGCGTTCCGGGGCAATCAGCCCCAGCATTTT.

The gene calls are TRBV6-1 and TRBJ2-7; D gene ambiguous. Per germline, CDR1 MNHNS and CDR2 SASEGT. V shed 0 bases and J shed 0 bases, with 15 bases lying between them. CDR3 length: 17 residues. The CDR3, as DNA: TGTGCCAGCAGTGAAGCGGCAGGAACCATCTTCTCCTACGAGCAGTACTTC. Protein: CASSEAAGTIFSYEQYF.

This clone was detected only a few times. The rearrangement uses TRBV19 and TRBJ2-3, with D possibly being TRBD1 (5 bases). The V gene's germline CDR1 is LNHDA and CDR2 SQIVND (reference sequence). The CDR3 runs to 15 residues. V was clipped by 5 bases and J by 1 base, with 13 bases between them. As DNA, the CDR3 is TGTGCCAGTAGTTCCAGGGTCCAGGGCACAGATACGCAGTATTTT. This encodes CASSSRVQGTDTQYF.